The 31 T cell receptor beta chains in this list originate from one sample, sequenced in a study of cytomegalovirus exposure and HLA in healthy donors (dated by TCRdb to about 2017). The method was the immunoSEQ multiplex PCR assay. A mixture of 60 forward primers for TCR Vbeta segments and 13 reverse primers for TCR Jbeta segments was used in the multiplex PCR. TCRdb limited this immuneACCESS table to in-frame rearrangements with V and J called. A share of clones is missing; checked studies link under half to unresolved V genes, and the rest is unexplained. The sample table records about 150,000 clones; around 82% of these occur just once. The ten largest clonotypes hold about 13% of the sample. The sequenced sample was PBMCs. The receptor source for this set is a woman aged 45-59 years in good health and CMV-seropositive.

This clone was picked up one time. The chain couples TRBV6-5 to TRBJ2-5, with 8 bases identical to TRBD2. Per germline, CDR1 MNHEY and CDR2 SVGAGI. Trimming removed 2 bases from V and 4 bases from J; junction bases left unmatched: 9. The CDR3 consists of 16 residues. The CDR3 coding sequence is TGTGCCAGCAGTTACACGGGCGGGGGGTTGAGAGAGACCCAGTACTTC. It is translated as CASSYTGGGLRETQYF.

V and J are TRBV5-6 and TRBJ2-5; perhaps TRBD1 as D (6 bases). The germline CDR1 and CDR2 sequences are SGHDT and YYEEEE. The germline V and J ends were trimmed by 2 bases and 7 bases, with 12 bases remaining between them. The CDR3 totals 13 residues. CDR3 sequence: CASSLTGTLTQYF. In DNA form, the CDR3 reads TGTGCCAGCAGCTTAACCGGGACATTGACCCAGTACTTC.

The V gene is TRBV30, the J gene TRBJ2-5, with 10 bases matching TRBD2. V shed 0 bases and J 5 bases; nucleotides not matched to a gene: 15. Germline V CDR1 and CDR2: GTSNPN, SVGIG (reference sequence). This CDR3 region has 18 residues. The CDR3 protein is CAWSVASGGLRSWETQYF. The CDR3 DNA reads as TGTGCCTGGAGTGTAGCTAGCGGGGGCTTAAGGTCCTGGGAGACCCAGTACTTC.

This rearrangement joins TRBV19 to TRBJ2-1; the D is unclear. V gave up 5 bases and J gave up 12 bases, with 17 bases separating them. The CDR3 loop spans 13 amino acids. Germline CDR1 and CDR2: LNHDA and SQIVND (reference sequence). In nucleotides, the CDR3 is TGTGCCAGTAGTTTACTACCCGGAGAACGGCAGTTCTTC. This gives the protein CASSLLPGERQFF.

The J gene is TRBJ2-7, the V gene TRBV18; the match to TRBD1 covers 7 bases. In germline, CDR1 is KGHSH, CDR2 LQKENI. This CDR3 comprises 13 residues. V shed 4 bases and J 3 bases; nucleotides not matched to a gene: 3. The CDR3 sequence: CASSLGQNYEQYF. The CDR3 DNA is TGTGCCAGCTCACTGGGACAGAACTACGAGCAGTACTTC.

This clone has a handful of counts. The chain has TRBV9 and TRBJ1-4; D is perhaps TRBD1 (5 bases). Trimming took off 2 bases at V and 4 bases at J, with 9 bases between the two ends. This CDR3 has 14 amino acids. CDR1 SGDLS and CDR2 YYNGEE come from the germline V gene. CDR3 in amino acids: CASSVQQDNEKLFF. In DNA, the CDR3 is TGTGCCAGCAGCGTCCAACAGGATAATGAAAAACTGTTTTTT.

A single count supports this clone. Other DNA sequences in this sample translate to the same CDR3. V and J are TRBV9 and TRBJ1-1, with D possibly matching TRBD1 (6 bases). Germline CDR1 SGDLS, CDR2 YYNGEE. Trimming cost V 0 bases and J 3 bases, with 12 bases left between them. CDR3 length: 15 residues. As DNA, the CDR3 is TGTGCCAGCAGCGTAGACTCCAGGGGCCACACTGAAGCTTTCTTT. It yields the protein CASSVDSRGHTEAFF.

The chain recombines TRBV2 with TRBJ2-7, with TRBD1 matching over 9 bases. The germline CDR1 and CDR2 sequences are SNHLY and FYNNEI. V lost 5 bases to trimming and J lost 6 bases; unmatched junction nucleotides: 5. This CDR3 is built from 13 residues. As DNA, the CDR3 is TGTGCCAGCAGTTTACAGGGGGCGGGCGAGCAGTACTTC. It encodes CASSLQGAGEQYF.

This clone was counted a few times. V gene TRBV19 combines with J gene TRBJ2-7, with D perhaps matching TRBD2 (6 bases). V lost 5 bases and J lost 5, with 16 bases in between. Germline V gene lookup returns CDR1 LNHDA and CDR2 SQIVND (reference sequence). The CDR3 length is 14 residues. DNA for the CDR3: TGTGCCAGTAGTCTGGGGACTCTGGTGGACGAGCAGTACTTC. Amino acid sequence: CASSLGTLVDEQYF.

The table lists this clone with a count of one. The chain carries TRBV7-6 and TRBJ2-7, with D perhaps matching TRBD2 (6 bases). The germline V gene has CDR1 SGHVS and CDR2 FNYEAQ. The CDR3 is made up of 13 amino acids. Trimming took off 5 bases at V and 7 bases at J, with 15 bases between the two ends. The CDR3 loop is CASSEGTLWEQYF. CDR3 nucleotides: TGTGCCAGCAGCGAAGGGACTCTTTGGGAGCAGTACTTC. Based on the CDR3 plus reference TRBV7-6 and TRBJ2-7, the full variable domain is GAGVSQSPRYKVTKRGQDVALRCDPISGHVSLYWYRQALGQGPEFLTYFNYEAQQDKSGLPNDRFSAERPEGSISTLTIQRTEQRDSAMYRCASSEGTLWEQYFGPGTRLTVT.

The gene calls are TRBV2 and TRBJ2-1; 8 nucleotides line up with TRBD2. The ends lost 2 bases at V and 6 bases at J; junction bases unmatched: 6. The CDR3 has 15 amino acids. Per germline, CDR1 SNHLY and CDR2 FYNNEI. CDR3 coding DNA: TGTGCCAGCAGTGAAATTAGTAGCGGGGCCAATGAGCAGTTCTTC. Its translation: CASSEISSGANEQFF.

The rearrangement links TRBV18 to TRBJ2-5; TRBD1 might be the D (6 bases). The CDR3 extends over 15 amino acids. V was clipped by 3 bases and J by 5 bases, with 16 bases between them. Germline-derived CDR1 and CDR2 are KGHSH and LQKENI. The CDR3 bases are TGTGCCAGCTCACCCCGAACTTCTAGGGGGGAGACCCAGTACTTC. This encodes CASSPRTSRGETQYF.

The gene calls are TRBV11-2 and TRBJ2-7; tentatively, D is TRBD2 (6 bases). Germline-derived CDR1 and CDR2 are SGHAT and FQNNGV. V gave up 5 bases and J gave up 4 bases, with 9 bases separating them. The length of the CDR3 is 12 residues. CDR3: CASSPGTYEQYF. Written as DNA, the CDR3 is TGTGCCAGCAGCCCCGGGACTTACGAGCAGTACTTC. The variable domain in full, with the rest retrieved from reference TRBV11-2 and TRBJ2-7, is EAGVAQSPRYKIIEKRQSVAFWCNPISGHATLYWYQQILGQGPKLLIQFQNNGVVDDSQLPKDRFSAERLKGVDSTLKIQPAKLEDSAVYLCASSPGTYEQYFGPGTRLTVT.

With respect to this clone: Given the absence of the conserved phenylalanine or tryptophan at the CDR3 end, a read error is likely. V usage is TRBV6-1 and J usage is TRBJ1-4; a possible D gene is TRBD1 (5 bases). This CDR3 contains 15 residues. The germline V and J ends were trimmed by 3 bases and 7 bases, with 15 bases remaining between them. Germline loops: CDR1 MNHNS, CDR2 SASEGT. The CDR3 spells CASSETQGLLEKLFS. CDR3 DNA sequence: TGTGCCAGCAGTGAGACTCAGGGCCTCCTTGAAAAACTGTTTTCT.

This chain connects TRBV14 to TRBJ2-2, with a possible D match to TRBD1 (6 bases). Trimming pared 4 bases from V and 0 bases from J, leaving 15 bases between. The CDR3 loop spans 17 amino acids. Germline V gene sequence: CDR1 SGHDN, CDR2 FVKESK. The CDR3 here is CASSPLLWTANTGELFF. As DNA, the CDR3 is TGTGCCAGCAGCCCACTACTGTGGACAGCGAACACCGGGGAGCTGTTTTTT.

V gene TRBV18 combines with J gene TRBJ1-6; D possibly corresponds to TRBD1 (5 bases). CDR3 length equals 16 residues. Germline-derived CDR1 and CDR2 are KGHSH and LQKENI. V lost 3 bases and J lost 0, with 9 bases in between. The CDR3 DNA reads as TGTGCCAGCTCACCTGGGGGGAGCTCCTATAATTCACCCCTCCACTTT. It is translated as CASSPGGSSYNSPLHF.

CDR3 residues: CASSGIGPSEKLFF. CDR3 DNA: TGTGCCAGCAGTGGGATAGGGCCTAGCGAAAAACTGTTTTTT. This chain uses TRBV2 with TRBJ1-4; D is undetermined. The CDR3 is 14 residues long. Germline CDR1 and CDR2: SNHLY and FYNNEI. Trimming took off 4 bases at V and 8 bases at J, with 14 bases between the two ends.

This clone was observed at least ten times. The chain employs TRBV9 and TRBJ1-1, with D possibly TRBD1 on 5 matching bases. V lost 3 bases to trimming and J lost 0 bases, with 12 bases between them. Germline values: CDR1 SGDLS, CDR2 YYNGEE. This CDR3 is built from 15 residues. This CDR3 reads CASSAQNRLNTEAFF. The CDR3 coding sequence is TGTGCCAGCAGCGCCCAAAACAGGTTGAACACTGAAGCTTTCTTT.

This clone was seen more than once but under ten times. The rearrangement links TRBV5-1 to TRBJ2-5; a weak D match, TRBD2 (6 bases). Judging by the DNA end, TRBJ2-7 fits better; the J call may be wrong. CDR1 and CDR2 from the germline V gene are SGHRS and YFSETQ. The CDR3 has 13 amino acids. The CDR3 region has the DNA TGCGCCAGCAGCGCGACTAGCTCCTACGAGCAGTACTTC. Amino acid sequence: CASSATSSYEQYF.

The chain is built from TRBV5-1 and TRBJ2-5; no definite D call. The V gene lost 1 base and the J gene lost 1 base, with 11 bases spanning the gap. The CDR3 is made up of 15 amino acids. Germline loops: CDR1 SGHRS, CDR2 YFSETQ. DNA for the CDR3: TGCGCCAGCAGCTTGTTAGGCGGCTTCCAAGAGACCCAGTACTTC. Its translation is CASSLLGGFQETQYF.

The chain uses TRBV30 and TRBJ2-7, with a weak D call TRBD2 (6 bases). The CDR3 totals 11 residues. Germline values: CDR1 GTSNPN, CDR2 SVGIG (reference sequence). V gave up 7 bases and J gave up 7 bases, with 14 bases separating them. CDR3 loop: CASSGDFEQYF. CDR3 DNA sequence: TGTGCCTCCTCGGGGGACTTTGAGCAGTACTTC.

The V gene is TRBV7-6, the J gene TRBJ2-7; D possibly corresponds to TRBD2 (6 bases). CDR3 length: 15 amino acids. Looked up from germline, CDR1 is SGHVS and CDR2 is FNYEAQ. The V and J ends lost 5 bases and 3 bases respectively, with 17 bases between them. CDR3 coding DNA: TGTGCCAGCAGCCCCCACCCCGGGACTGACTACGAGCAGTACTTC. Its protein product is CASSPHPGTDYEQYF. The whole variable domain, filled in from reference TRBV7-6 and TRBJ2-7, reads GAGVSQSPRYKVTKRGQDVALRCDPISGHVSLYWYRQALGQGPEFLTYFNYEAQQDKSGLPNDRFSAERPEGSISTLTIQRTEQRDSAMYRCASSPHPGTDYEQYFGPGTRLTVT.

This clone was observed a few times. The V call is TRBV30, the J call TRBJ1-2, with 8 nucleotides matching TRBD1. The CDR3 runs 13 residues. Trimming took 5 bases from V and 0 from J; bases not matched to a gene: 2. Per germline, CDR1 GTSNPN and CDR2 SVGIG (reference sequence). The chain's CDR3 is CAWRRGPNYGYTF. CDR3 DNA: TGTGCCTGGCGCAGGGGGCCTAACTATGGCTACACCTTC.

The chain joins TRBV30 to TRBJ1-5; tentative D call: TRBD1 (6 bases). Looked up from germline, CDR1 is GTSNPN and CDR2 is SVGIG (reference sequence). The CDR3 is made up of 13 amino acids. V was shortened by 3 bases and J by 6 bases, with 12 bases between the two germline ends. The DNA of the CDR3 is TGTGCCTGGAGCGCAGGGGTGGTTCAGCCCCAGCATTTT. Its translation is CAWSAGVVQPQHF.

V gene TRBV15 combines with J gene TRBJ2-1; TRBD2 agrees at 12 bases. CDR3 size: 15 residues. CDR1 is LNHNV and CDR2 is YYDKDF in the germline V gene (reference sequence). V shed 5 bases, J shed 4 bases, and the junction held 3 bases outside the gene matches. The CDR3: CATSSGLAGYNEQFF. For the CDR3, the DNA is TGTGCCACCAGCTCTGGACTAGCGGGGTACAATGAGCAGTTCTTC.

V and J are TRBV6-5 and TRBJ2-1; D may be TRBD2 (5 bases). The V gene's germline CDR1 is MNHEY and CDR2 SVGAGI. Between the trimmed V and J ends, which lost 0 bases and 4 bases, there was a span of 7 bases. This CDR3 contains 14 residues. The CDR3 loop is CASSYSRVYNEQFF. The CDR3 coding sequence is TGTGCCAGCAGTTACTCGCGGGTTTACAATGAGCAGTTCTTC.

Details on this clone: At one boundary the junction diverges from the germline segment, which might be a read error. The genes are TRBV7-7 and TRBJ2-1; maybe TRBD1 (6 bases). Germline V lookup: CDR1 SSHAT, CDR2 FNYEAQ (reference sequence). The length of the CDR3 is 16 residues. CDR3 loop: CASTPGATSSYNEQFF. The CDR3 nucleotides read TGTGCTAGCACCCCAGGGGCCACGAGCTCCTACAATGAGCAGTTCTTC. Looking up the rest from reference TRBV7-7 and TRBJ2-1 gives the full variable domain: GAGVSQSPRYKVTKRGQDVTLRCDPISSHATLYWYQQALGQGPEFLTYFNYEAQPDKSGLPSDRFSAERPEGSISTLTIQRTEQRDSAMYRCASTPGATSSYNEQFFGPGTRLTVL.

Points on this clone: One junction end disagrees with the germline gene, perhaps due to a read error. The chain is built from TRBV7-9 and TRBJ2-3, with TRBD2 matching over 9 bases. Germline assignment: CDR1 SEHNR and CDR2 FQNEAQ (reference sequence). CDR3 size: 14 residues. Written as DNA, the CDR3 is TGTGCCAGCAGCTTCGGGACTAGCAAAGATACGCAGTATTTT. Its translation is CASSFGTSKDTQYF.

In regard to this clone: Other nucleotide sequences from this sample produce the same CDR3. This chain joins TRBV10-2 and TRBJ2-7, with TRBD2 as a possible D gene (6 bases). Per the germline V gene, CDR1 is WSHSY and CDR2 is SAAADI. The CDR3 loop spans 12 amino acids. Trimming cost V 3 bases and J 4 bases, with 7 bases left between them. The CDR3 DNA follows: TGCGCCAGCAGTGAAGGAGGGTACGAGCAGTACTTC. Its translation is CASSEGGYEQYF.

The V gene is TRBV15, the J gene TRBJ2-4; 7 bases map to TRBD2. From germline, CDR1 is LNHNV and CDR2 YYDKDF (reference sequence). CDR3 length equals 14 residues. Trimming removed 3 bases from V and 2 bases from J; junction bases left unmatched: 1. DNA of the CDR3: TGTGCCACCAGCAGGGGGGGGTCCAAAAACATTCAGTACTTC. Encoded protein: CATSRGGSKNIQYF.

Only a few counts were recorded for this clone. The CDR3 bases are TGTGCCAGCAGCGTGAGCGGGGGCAGGGATGAGCAGTTCTTC. Translation gives CASSVSGGRDEQFF. The chain carries TRBV2 and TRBJ2-1; TRBD2 agrees at 8 bases. CDR1 SNHLY and CDR2 FYNNEI come from the germline V gene. This CDR3 is built from 14 residues. The junction had 9 bases not matched to a gene; V was cut back by 6 bases and J by 8 bases.